Following are 10 T cell receptor beta chains from one sample sequenced in a study of cytomegalovirus exposure and HLA in healthy donors. A multiplex PCR was run with 60 Vbeta primers and 13 Jbeta primers. TCRdb's table, derived via immunoSEQ multiplex PCR, lists solely in-frame clones and lacks some. The sample has 150,000 to 200,000 clones, about 80% seen once. Sequencing was done on a sample of PBMCs. The receptors here all came from a man over 45 in good health and CMV-seropositive.

The chain recombines TRBV2 with TRBJ1-4; 10 nucleotides line up with TRBD1. CDR1 is SNHLY and CDR2 is FYNNEI in the germline V gene. The CDR3 has 14 amino acids. Trimming took 3 bases from V and 6 from J; bases not matched to a gene: 1. The CDR3: CASSDGTGDEKLFF. The DNA of the CDR3 is TGTGCCAGCAGTGATGGGACAGGGGATGAAAAACTGTTTTTT.

The genes are TRBV5-1 and TRBJ1-4, with TRBD1 as a possible D gene (5 bases). V was trimmed by 4 bases and J by 7 bases, leaving 14 bases between them. CDR1 and CDR2 (germline): SGHRS, YFSETQ. The CDR3 sequence is 14 residues long. The CDR3 DNA reads TGCGCCAGCAGCCAGGACACTTGGACTGAAAAACTGTTTTTT. The encoded protein is CASSQDTWTEKLFF.

The chain recombines TRBV6-5 with TRBJ2-7, with 8 bases matching TRBD2. Trimming took 6 bases from V and 6 from J; bases not matched to a gene: 10. The CDR3 loop spans 14 amino acids. CDR1 MNHEY and CDR2 SVGAGI come from the germline V gene. CDR3 in DNA: TGTGCCAGCAGGATTGGGACTAGTCTGAGCGAGCAGTACTTC. Encoded protein: CASRIGTSLSEQYF.

For the CDR3, the DNA is TGTGCCAGCAGCTTCGATAGTAGAGGTGAAGCTTTCTTT. Translated, it gives CASSFDSRGEAFF. The chain employs TRBV7-9 and TRBJ1-1; no clear D. Germline V lookup: CDR1 SEHNR, CDR2 FQNEAQ (reference sequence). Trimming removed 3 bases at V and 7 bases at J, with 12 bases between. The length of the CDR3 is 13 residues.

The chain carries TRBV5-1 and TRBJ1-1; D gene uncertain. V lost 0 bases and J 1 base, leaving 10 bases between the germline ends. The germline CDR1 and CDR2 sequences are SGHRS and YFSETQ. This CDR3 spans 15 amino acids. CDR3 in amino acids: CASSLDVTSNTEAFF. The CDR3 coding sequence is TGCGCCAGCAGCTTGGATGTGACATCGAACACTGAAGCTTTCTTT.

This clone was detected only once. The chain has TRBV9 and TRBJ1-5; no reliable D call. V lost 3 bases and J lost 1, with 8 bases in between. Germline V gene sequence: CDR1 SGDLS, CDR2 YYNGEE. This CDR3 region has 14 residues. CDR3 amino acids: CASSGRSSNQPQHF. The CDR3, as DNA: TGTGCCAGCAGCGGGAGGAGCAGCAATCAGCCCCAGCATTTT.

This clone has only a few counts. The chain joins TRBV14 to TRBJ2-7; 11 bases map to TRBD1. V lost 0 bases and J lost 4; bases outside the gene matches: 14. The CDR3 has 19 amino acids. Germline V CDR1 and CDR2: SGHDN, FVKESK. CDR3 protein: CASSQDPILSGQGAYEQYF. The CDR3 DNA follows: TGTGCCAGCAGCCAAGATCCCATTTTAAGTGGACAGGGGGCTTACGAGCAGTACTTC.

This clone was observed once. The chain employs TRBV15 and TRBJ2-2; 9 bases fit TRBD1. The V gene's germline CDR1 is LNHNV and CDR2 YYDKDF (reference sequence). Losses at the gene ends were 3 bases for V and 6 bases for J; bases not matched to a gene: 8. The CDR3 consists of 16 residues. As DNA, the CDR3 is TGTGCCACCAGCAGGGGACCGGGACAGGGTTCCGGGGAGCTGTTTTTT. This codes for CATSRGPGQGSGELFF.

The chain links TRBV30 to TRBJ1-6, with no clear D. V lost 0 bases to trimming and J lost 5 bases, with 5 bases between them. Germline V gives CDR1 GTSNPN, CDR2 SVGIG (reference sequence). The CDR3 runs to 13 residues. CDR3 coding DNA: TGTGCCTGGAGTGTCCTAGATAATTCACCCCTCCACTTT. Its protein product is CAWSVLDNSPLHF. Full variable domain (rest looked up from reference TRBV30 and TRBJ1-6): SQTIHQWPATLVQPVGSPLSLECTVEGTSNPNLYWYRQAAGRGLQLLFYSVGIGQISSEVPQNLSASRPQDRQFILSSKKLLLSDSGFYLCAWSVLDNSPLHFGNGTRLTVT.

In its sample, this clone was seen many times. J is TRBJ2-1 and V is TRBV4-1; tentative D call: TRBD1 (5 bases). Germline CDR1 reads MGHRA; CDR2 reads YSYEKL. Trimming left V 2 bases short and J 4 bases short, with 15 bases between. This CDR3 has 16 amino acids. The DNA for the CDR3 is TGCGCCAGCAGCCAAACGCAGGGATCGGGTTACAATGAGCAGTTCTTC. Its translation: CASSQTQGSGYNEQFF.